The next 23 T cell receptor beta chains were all read from a single sample in a study of Graves' ophthalmopathy and Graves' hyperthyroidism. Transcripts of RNA were the source for amplifying TCR beta CDR3 regions. The library came from an HTBI-primed first-round RT-PCR and a second-round multiplex PCR. MiXCR, run by TCRdb on the multiplex PCR reads, gives a single entry per CDR3 protein. Counted here are around 670,000 distinct CDR3 sequences, roughly two fifths occurring once; the ten biggest clones make up less than 55%. Sequencing was carried out using peripheral blood. The receptor set was obtained from an adult man with Graves' ophthalmopathy.

This clonotype has only a few counts. The chain links TRBV7-9 to TRBJ2-5, with no clear D. This CDR3 has 15 amino acids. Between the trimmed V and J ends, which lost 1 base and 5 bases, there was a span of 14 bases. Germline CDR1 reads SEHNR; CDR2 reads FQNEAQ (reference sequence). DNA of the CDR3: TGTGCCAGCAGCTTAGATGGTCGGGTTTCGGAGACCCAGTACTTC. It yields the protein CASSLDGRVSETQYF.

This clonotype was detected only a few times. The chain carries TRBV7-9 and TRBJ2-7, with D possibly being TRBD2 (6 bases). Trimming pared 1 base from V and 4 bases from J, leaving 11 bases between. The germline gives CDR1 SEHNR, CDR2 FQNEAQ (reference sequence). The CDR3 has 14 amino acids. DNA for the CDR3: TGTGCCAGCAGCTTAGGCAGGGCGGGGTACGAGCAGTACTTC. Translated: CASSLGRAGYEQYF.

This chain uses TRBV19 with TRBJ2-3, with TRBD2 matching 7 bases. The germline V gene encodes CDR1 LNHDA and CDR2 SQIVND (reference sequence). After removal of 9 bases from V and 2 bases from J, the junction contained 11 bases not matched to a gene. CDR3 length equals 15 residues. CDR3 residues: CASRRAGRPTDTQYF. Written as DNA, the CDR3 is TGTGCCAGCCGTAGAGCGGGGAGACCCACAGATACGCAGTATTTT.

This clonotype was recorded a few times. J is TRBJ2-2 and V is TRBV2; D is possibly TRBD2 (6 bases). CDR1 is SNHLY, CDR2 FYNNEI, per germline. The CDR3 sequence is 14 residues long. Trimming shortened V by 6 bases and J by 7 bases, and 15 bases separated the two germline ends. The CDR3 spells CASSLVQGGGELFF. The CDR3 DNA reads as TGTGCCAGCAGCTTGGTTCAGGGAGGCGGGGAGCTGTTTTTT.

As concerns this clonotype: Just one base apart from a much larger clone, this may be a read error. The gene calls are TRBV11-1 and TRBJ2-7, with TRBD2 matching 7 bases. The CDR3 has 14 residues. Per the germline V gene, CDR1 is SGHAT and CDR2 is FQDESV (reference sequence). The CDR3 loop reads CASRLAGSGGEQYF. The CDR3 DNA is TGTGCCAGCCGCTTAGCCGGCTCGGGGGGCGAGCAGTACTTC.

This clonotype was counted ten times or more. This sequence joins TRBV10-3 and TRBJ2-7; TRBD1 matches 10 bases. The germline CDR1 and CDR2 sequences are ENHRY and SYGVKD. The CDR3 covers 14 residues. The V segment lost 4 bases and the J segment 4 bases; nucleotides outside the gene matches: 4. The CDR3 sequence is CAISAGDRGYEQYF. The CDR3 DNA is TGTGCCATCAGTGCAGGGGACAGGGGATACGAGCAGTACTTC.

V and J are TRBV7-2 and TRBJ2-7, with D perhaps matching TRBD1 or TRBD2 (6 bases each). The V gene lost 6 bases and the J gene lost 6 bases, with 18 bases spanning the gap. CDR1 is SGHTA, CDR2 FQGNSA, per germline. The CDR3 has 14 residues. DNA for the CDR3: TGTGCCAGCAGGCCCGGAGGGGGAACGGGCGAGCAGTACTTC. It yields the protein CASRPGGGTGEQYF. Using reference TRBV7-2 and TRBJ2-7 for the parts outside the CDR3, the full variable domain is GAGVSQSPSNKVTEKGKDVELRCDPISGHTALYWYRQSLGQGLEFLIYFQGNSAPDKSGLPSDRFSAERTGGSVSTLTIQRTQQEDSAVYLCASRPGGGTGEQYFGPGTRLTVT.

At least ten counts were recorded for this clonotype. The V call is TRBV15, the J call TRBJ1-2; 9 bases match TRBD1. Germline CDR1 reads LNHNV; CDR2 reads YYDKDF (reference sequence). CDR3 length equals 15 residues. Trimming removed 4 bases from V and 4 bases from J; junction bases left unmatched: 7. The DNA of the CDR3 is TGTGCCACCAGCACCATGGGGACAGGGTTCTATGGCTACACCTTC. Translating it yields CATSTMGTGFYGYTF.

V is TRBV12-3 or TRBV12-4 and J is TRBJ2-7; TRBD2 is a possible D gene (6 bases). V gave up 7 bases and J gave up 0 bases, with 16 bases separating them. The CDR3 contains 15 residues. The CDR3 DNA sequence: TGTGCCAGCACCCCGGGACTGGCGAGCTCCTACGAGCAGTACTTC. It specifies CASTPGLASSYEQYF.

This clonotype was detected only once. The rearrangement joins TRBV25-1 to TRBJ2-6; the D gene is possibly TRBD2 (5 bases). V gave up 5 bases and J gave up 0 bases, with 14 bases separating them. The CDR3 has 17 residues. CDR1 and CDR2 (germline): MGHDK, SYGVNS. CDR3 loop: CASSFFEGNSGANVLTF. The CDR3 DNA is TGTGCCAGCAGTTTCTTTGAGGGCAACTCTGGGGCCAACGTCCTGACTTTC. The full variable domain, in which reference TRBV25-1 and TRBJ2-6 provide the parts outside the CDR3, is EADIYQTPRYLVIGTGKKITLECSQTMGHDKMYWYQQDPGMELHLIHYSYGVNSTEKGDLSSESTVSRIRTEHFPLTLESARPSHTSQYLCASSFFEGNSGANVLTFGAGSRLTVL.

Remarks on this clonotype: Germline and junction disagree at one end, which may indicate a read error. V is TRBV7-2 and J is TRBJ1-2, with a possible D match to TRBD1 (6 bases). This CDR3 region has 13 residues. CDR1 is SGHTA, CDR2 FQGNSA, per germline. The CDR3 loop reads CASSPTTGYGYAF. CDR3 sequence (DNA): TGTGCCAGCAGCCCGACCACAGGGTATGGCTACGCCTTC.

CDR3 sequence reads: CASSVEVTGSAEQYF. In DNA, the CDR3 is TGTGCCAGCAGCGTAGAGGTGACAGGGAGTGCCGAGCAGTACTTC. The gene calls are TRBV9 and TRBJ2-7; 7 bases line up with TRBD1. Trimming cost V 0 bases and J 6 bases; bases outside gene matches: 9. The CDR3 extends over 15 amino acids. Germline loops: CDR1 SGDLS, CDR2 YYNGEE.

Note on this clonotype: Being one base from a much bigger clone, this may be a read error. In DNA form, the CDR3 reads TGTGCCACCAGCAGTAGCGGGGAACCCTCCAACGAGCAGTACTTC. Translated, it gives CATSSSGEPSNEQYF. The rearrangement joins TRBV15 to TRBJ2-7, with TRBD2 matching 8 bases. The CDR3 is 15 amino acids. CDR1 LNHNV and CDR2 YYDKDF come from the germline V gene (reference sequence). The entire variable domain, with the rest obtained from reference TRBV15 and TRBJ2-7, is as follows: DAMVIQNPRYQVTQFGKPVTLSCSQTLNHNVMYWYQQKSSQAPKLLFHYYDKDFNNEADTPDNFQSRRPNTSFCFLDIRSPGLGDTAMYLCATSSSGEPSNEQYFGPGTRLTVT.

The chain is built from TRBV11-2 and TRBJ2-7; D remains unclear. The V end lost 1 base, the J end lost 0 bases, and 10 bases lay between the germline ends. This CDR3 comprises 15 residues. From germline, CDR1 is SGHAT and CDR2 FQNNGV. CDR3 nucleotides: TGTGCCAGCAGCTTAGGACCGACTGACTCCTACGAGCAGTACTTC. Residues: CASSLGPTDSYEQYF.

The chain links TRBV29-1 to TRBJ1-1; D gene uncertain. CDR1 and CDR2 from the germline V gene are SQVTM and ANQGSEA. V shed 8 bases and J shed 3 bases, with 10 bases lying between them. There are 11 residues in the CDR3. CDR3 protein: CSLEGYTEAFF. CDR3 sequence (DNA): TGCAGCTTGGAAGGGTACACTGAAGCTTTCTTT.

This clonotype showed up just a few times. The V call is TRBV11-2, the J call TRBJ2-7; a weak D match, TRBD2 (5 bases). The germline gives CDR1 SGHAT, CDR2 FQNNGV. This CDR3 region has 15 residues. V was trimmed by 1 base and J by 6 bases, leaving 16 bases between them. CDR3 DNA sequence: TGTGCCAGCAGCTTAGGGTACGGGATCGGCAGCGAGCAGTACTTC. This encodes CASSLGYGIGSEQYF.

A word on this clonotype: A junction boundary mismatches the germline segment, possibly from a read error. This chain connects TRBV20-1 to TRBJ1-6; 7 bases are a match to TRBD1. The V gene's germline CDR1 is DFQATT and CDR2 SNEGSKA (reference sequence). The CDR3 contains 15 residues. The CDR3 coding sequence is TGCAGTGCTGCGACGACAGGGTTTGAAAATTCAGCCCTCCACTTT. Protein product: CSAATTGFENSALHF.

V is TRBV4-3 and J is TRBJ2-7; a possible D gene is TRBD2 (6 bases). From germline, CDR1 is LGHNA and CDR2 YSLEER. This CDR3 has 16 residues. V was trimmed by 4 bases and J by 3 bases, leaving 19 bases between them. The CDR3 region is CASSLAGSSVFYEQYF. DNA for the CDR3: TGCGCCAGCAGCCTGGCGGGGTCTAGCGTTTTCTACGAGCAGTACTTC.

V usage is TRBV7-3 and J usage is TRBJ2-2, with 7 positions matching TRBD2. V shed 5 bases, J shed 5 bases, and the junction held 8 bases outside the gene matches. CDR1 is SGHTA, CDR2 FQGTGA, per germline. The CDR3 sequence is 15 residues long. The CDR3 DNA reads TGTGCCAGCAGCCCAAGCGGGATTCTTACCGGGGAGCTGTTTTTT. It codes for CASSPSGILTGELFF.

The table lists this clonotype with a few counts. This sequence joins TRBV14 and TRBJ1-4, with D unclear. The V gene lost 7 bases and the J gene lost 4 bases, with 7 bases spanning the gap. This CDR3 has 12 amino acids. Per the germline V gene, CDR1 is SGHDN and CDR2 is FVKESK. The CDR3 DNA follows: TGTGCCAGCACACGGGATAATGAAAAACTGTTTTTT. It translates to CASTRDNEKLFF.

This clonotype was seen more than once but under ten times. A much larger clone differs from this one at a single base, so this may be a read error. This rearrangement joins TRBV7-2 to TRBJ2-7; D is undetermined. This CDR3 is built from 13 residues. With 1 base removed from V and 0 bases from J, the gap between germline ends came to 4 bases. Germline assignment: CDR1 SGHTA and CDR2 FQGNSA. In DNA form, the CDR3 reads TGTGCCAGCAGCTTAGGGATCTCCTACGAGCAGTACTTC. This translates into CASSLGISYEQYF.

In the case of this clonotype: The CDR3 ends on some other residue instead of the conserved phenylalanine or tryptophan, so this is likely a read error. Because the CDR3's place on the DNA is in doubt, the DNA is left out and the CDR3 is given as listed by TCRdb. V gene TRBV2 combines with J gene TRBJ1-4; the DNA was not compared with TRBD1, the D call given in the table. CDR1 and CDR2 (germline): SNHLY, FYNNEI. The CDR3 region is 8 residues in length, termini included. This CDR3 is CASSPATG.

This clonotype was counted between two and nine times. The chain employs TRBV7-9 and TRBJ2-7, with unresolved D. There are 15 residues in the CDR3. The germline gives CDR1 SEHNR, CDR2 FQNEAQ (reference sequence). The germline V and J ends were trimmed by 1 base and 8 bases, with 18 bases remaining between them. CDR3 protein: CASSLDRLTYVQQYF. DNA of the CDR3: TGTGCCAGCAGCTTAGATCGACTTACCTACGTGCAGCAGTACTTC.